Sequencing of this TCR beta chain was carried out in a study of a mutant IDH1 vaccine in newly diagnosed glioma. As for the study in general: In weeks 1, 3, 5, 7, 11, 15, 19 and 23, patients were immunized, eight times in all. Patients received vaccination from 4-6 weeks after radiotherapy alone, or with temozolomide cycles. The treated group averaged approximately 42 years old and was about 60% male, approximately 40% female.

Described time point: week 23, last vaccination. With topical imiquimod, each dose of the vaccine consisted of 300 ug of mutant IDH1 20-mer peptide. Here immunoSEQ multiplex PCR was the method, and the copy in TCRdb shows in-frame clones only, minus some. The sample holds roughly 30,000 clones, roughly 90% seen once. The CDR3 consists of 17 residues. V gave up 3 bases and J gave up 8 bases; unmatched junction bases: 13. Germline values: CDR1 SGDLS, CDR2 YYNGEE. Concerning this clone: The antigen is not known.

This chain connects TRBV9 to TRBJ2-2; 10 bases agree with TRBD1. The TCR was taken from a man aged 40-49 years with glioma. The sample in question was PBMCs, obtained from a glioma patient whose treatment included an IDH1 peptide vaccine. CDR3 sequence reads: CASSETGTGAFVGELFF. CDR3 nucleotide sequence: TGTGCCAGCAGCGAGACCGGGACAGGGGCGTTCGTGGGGGAGCTGTTTTTT.